Shown below are 2 T cell receptor beta chains from a single sample sequenced in a study of CD8+ T cells in alopecia areata. Reverse transcription of extracted RNA yielded cDNA, which provided the sequencing template. Using immunoSEQ multiplex PCR, the repertoire was profiled, and TCRdb retains in-frame clones only, with some absent. The sample holds about 260,000 clones, roughly 63% seen once. Indicated treatment: oral pan-JAK inhibitor, 5-10 mg twice daily. The material was CD4+ T cells sorted from blood, obtained at approximately week 51, from a patient treated with tofacitinib. These receptors were obtained from a human donor with alopecia areata.

The chain couples TRBV7-8 to TRBJ1-5; 7 nucleotides line up with TRBD1. The trim removed 5 bases at V and 4 bases at J, leaving 5 bases unmatched. Germline V lookup: CDR1 SGHVS, CDR2 FQNEAQ. The CDR3 is made up of 14 amino acids. CDR3 coding DNA: TGTGCCAGCAGCCCCACAGGGGCTAATCAGCCCCAGCATTTT. Protein product: CASSPTGANQPQHF.

V usage is TRBV11-2 and J usage is TRBJ1-1; maybe TRBD1 (5 bases). This CDR3 spans 12 amino acids. The ends were cut back, 3 bases at V and 6 bases at J, with 8 bases in the middle. Germline values: CDR1 SGHAT, CDR2 FQNNGV. Written as DNA, the CDR3 is TGTGCCAGCAGCTTTGGGACTGCTGAAGCTTTCTTT. Translated: CASSFGTAEAFF.